The T cell receptor beta chain described here comes from a study of T-cell memory formation after mild COVID-19. Study background: The study found TCR clusters largely donor specific. Overall study results and limits: Second-wave clones reaching peak frequency on day 37 lacked confirmed SARS-CoV-2 specificity. Clones contracting across day 15 to 85 had a balanced CD4/CD8 profile; later expanding clones leaned CD4+. Prior to infection, memory already included some responding clones, suggesting cross-reactive memory joined.

V lost 4 bases and J lost 0; bases outside the gene matches: 7. This CDR3 spans 16 amino acids. The germline gives CDR1 LGHDT, CDR2 YNNKEL (reference sequence). Comments on this clonotype: Its antigen remains unidentified.

A single record per CDR3 protein comes from TCRdb applying MiXCR to the 5' RACE reads. The sample lists around 90,000 distinct CDR3 sequences; approximately 13% were seen once. The sequenced sample consisted of PBMCs or a T cell subset sorted from them (not recorded which). V and J are TRBV3-1 and TRBJ2-5; 8 positions match TRBD2. This receptor was identified in an adult woman who had mild COVID-19 (a few samples of this study predate the infection). Cell type and time point are not known. The CDR3 coding sequence is TGTGCCAGCAGCCCGGAAGCGGGGGTACACCAAGAGACCCAGTACTTC. Protein: CASSPEAGVHQETQYF.